A single T cell receptor beta chain is shown here with its context. Its antigen is unknown. This may stem from a read error, because a much larger clone lies one nucleotide away. This sample was included in a study of glioma-infiltrating T cells. Broader study findings: Only very few CDR3 sequences appeared in both tissue and blood.

Germline V gene lookup returns CDR1 LNHDA and CDR2 SQIVND (reference sequence). Trimming stripped 5 bases from V and 0 bases from J, with 11 bases between. The CDR3 covers 16 residues. TCR alpha and beta CDR3 regions were amplified from RNA using iRepertoire nested multiplex PCR. MiXCR, applied by TCRdb to the multiplex PCR reads, yields one record per CDR3 protein. Among more than 95,000 distinct CDR3 sequences listed, about 23% were seen once. The chain recombines TRBV19 with TRBJ2-6; D gene unclear. Sequencing was carried out using glioma tissue, nonneoplastic brain tissue, or PBMCs (not recorded which). The clonotype comes from a human donor with low-grade glioma or glioblastoma, undergoing nonglioma brain surgery, or in good health (not recorded which). Here the CDR3 reads CASSVLSSSGANVLTF. CDR3 DNA: TGTGCCAGTAGTGTGTTGTCCAGCTCTGGGGCCAACGTCCTGACTTTC.